This TCR beta chain emerged from a study of blood T cell repertoires in COVID-19. Study-level background: T cells, B-cell-depleted T cells, or PBMCs supplied cDNA or gDNA.

Assay: immunoSEQ multiplex PCR; the TCRdb copy retains only in-frame clones and omits some. The sample includes more than 200,000 clones, 85% to 95% of them seen just once. This clone occurred a few times. Cohorts were based on clinical histories the participants reported. The CDR3 covers 15 residues. V was shortened by 2 bases and J by 0 bases, with 11 bases between the two germline ends. The germline V gene encodes CDR1 MNHEY and CDR2 SMNVEV (reference sequence). The chain combines TRBV27 with TRBJ2-7; D call uncertain. This receptor was identified in a woman aged 18-29 years who had recovered from COVID-19. Sequenced sample: PBMCs or T cells enriched from blood (not recorded which). The CDR3, as DNA: TGTGCCAGCAGTTTAGAGGCTAGTCTCTCCTACGAGCAGTACTTC. Its translation: CASSLEASLSYEQYF.